This T cell receptor beta chain was recorded in a study of cytomegalovirus exposure and HLA in healthy donors. About the research overall: Both the roughly 120 validation repertoires and the approximately 640 first-cohort repertoires used the same platform, as reported by a later analysis.

Comment on this clone: The target antigen is unknown. This CDR3 is also generated by other DNA sequences in the sample.

Data came from immunoSEQ multiplex PCR; TCRdb stores just in-frame clones and leaves some out. The sample includes 150,000 to 200,000 clones, around 85% of them seen just once. The V gene's germline CDR1 is SQVTM and CDR2 ANQGSEA. This CDR3 has 12 residues. Trimming took off 4 bases at V and 1 base at J, with 2 bases between the two ends. Study results and caveats: In vitro assays verified that three CMV-associated chains recognized CMV antigens specifically. Researchers counted over 150 TCR beta chains as cytomegalovirus-associated.

The clonotype was recovered from a woman aged 30 to 39 in good health and CMV-seronegative. Sequencing was done on a sample of PBMCs. The J gene is TRBJ2-6, the V gene TRBV29-1; D is ambiguous. CDR3 protein: CSVASGANVLTF. CDR3 bases: TGCAGCGTTGCTTCTGGGGCCAACGTCCTGACTTTC. Full variable domain (missing parts from reference TRBV29-1 and TRBJ2-6): SAVISQKPSRDICQRGTSLTIQCQVDSQVTMMFWYRQQPGQSLTLIATANQGSEATYESGFVIDKFPISRPNLTFSTLTVSNMSPEDSSIYLCSVASGANVLTFGAGSRLTVL.